This TCR beta chain was observed in a study of cytomegalovirus exposure and HLA in healthy donors. Study as a whole: Previous work identified roughly 120 million unique TCR beta sequences from about 179 million T cells. HLA-typed donors were the source of approximately 85 million unique TCRs, which an early data release held.

Of note for this clone: What it binds is unknown.

Broader study findings: It was only CMV serostatus that was available as immune exposure information.

This PCR relied on a set of 60 Vbeta primers and 13 Jbeta primers. Using immunoSEQ multiplex PCR, the repertoire was profiled, and TCRdb retains in-frame clones only, with some absent. The sample lists more than 95,000 clones, roughly 15% occurring once. The CDR3 spans 16 residues. Losses at the gene ends were 3 bases for V and 0 bases for J; bases not matched to a gene: 7. Germline V lookup: CDR1 SGDLS, CDR2 YYNGEE. The clonotype comes from a female donor in good health and CMV-seronegative. This chain links TRBV9 with TRBJ2-3; 7 nucleotides line up with TRBD2. Sequencing used PBMCs. The CDR3, as DNA: TGTGCCAGCAGCGGAGCTAGCGGAAGAAGCACAGATACGCAGTATTTT. As protein: CASSGASGRSTDTQYF.